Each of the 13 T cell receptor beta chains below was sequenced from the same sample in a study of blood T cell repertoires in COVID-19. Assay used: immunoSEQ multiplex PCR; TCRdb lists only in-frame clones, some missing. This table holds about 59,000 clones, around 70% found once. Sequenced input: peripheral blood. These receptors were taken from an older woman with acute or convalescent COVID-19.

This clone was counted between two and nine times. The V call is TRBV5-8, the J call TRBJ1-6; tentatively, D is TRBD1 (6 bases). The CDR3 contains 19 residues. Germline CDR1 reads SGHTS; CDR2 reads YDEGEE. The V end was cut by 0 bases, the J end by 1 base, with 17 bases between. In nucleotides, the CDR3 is TGTGCCAGCAGCTTGGAGGAAACAGGGCGGATTTCCTATAATTCACCCCTCCACTTT. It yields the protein CASSLEETGRISYNSPLHF.

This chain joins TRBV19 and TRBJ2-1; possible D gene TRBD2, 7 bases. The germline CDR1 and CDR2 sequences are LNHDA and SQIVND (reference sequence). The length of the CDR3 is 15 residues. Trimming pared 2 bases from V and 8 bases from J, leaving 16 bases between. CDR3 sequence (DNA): TGTGCCAGTAGTATAAGGGGGGGGCGACCAGATGAGCAGTTCTTC. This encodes CASSIRGGRPDEQFF.

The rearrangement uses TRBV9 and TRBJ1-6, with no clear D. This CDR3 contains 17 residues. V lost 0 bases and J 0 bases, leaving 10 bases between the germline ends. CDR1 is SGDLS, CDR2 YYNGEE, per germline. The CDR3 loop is CASSVGSASSYNSPLHF. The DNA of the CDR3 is TGTGCCAGCAGCGTAGGAAGCGCAAGCTCCTATAATTCACCCCTCCACTTT.

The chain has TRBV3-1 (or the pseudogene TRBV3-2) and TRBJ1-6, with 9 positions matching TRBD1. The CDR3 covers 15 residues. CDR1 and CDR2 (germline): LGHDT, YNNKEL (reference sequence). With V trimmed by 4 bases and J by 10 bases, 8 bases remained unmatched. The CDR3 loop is CASSPWTGVGSPLHF. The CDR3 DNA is TGTGCCAGCAGCCCATGGACAGGGGTTGGCTCACCCCTCCACTTT.

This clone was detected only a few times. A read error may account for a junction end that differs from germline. The CDR3 sequence: CASGLGTGGWDF. CDR3 sequence (DNA): TGTGCTAGTGGTTTGGGGACAGGGGGCTGGGATTTT. The rearrangement links TRBV12-5 to TRBJ1-5, with 11 bases matching TRBD1. The CDR3 has 12 amino acids. Germline assignment: CDR1 LGHNT and CDR2 FRNRAP. The full variable domain, completed using reference TRBV12-5 and TRBJ1-5, is DARVTQTPRHKVTEMGQEVTMRCQPILGHNTVFWYRQTMMQGLELLAYFRNRAPLDDSGMPKDRFSAEMPDATLATLKIQPSEPRDSAVYFCASGLGTGGWDFGDGTRLSIL.

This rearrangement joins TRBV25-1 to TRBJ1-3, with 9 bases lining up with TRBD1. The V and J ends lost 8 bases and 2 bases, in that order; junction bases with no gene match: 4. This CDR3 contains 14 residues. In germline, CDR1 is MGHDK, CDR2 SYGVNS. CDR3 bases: TGTGCCAGCGGAGGGACAGGGCCTGGAAACACCATATATTTT. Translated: CASGGTGPGNTIYF.

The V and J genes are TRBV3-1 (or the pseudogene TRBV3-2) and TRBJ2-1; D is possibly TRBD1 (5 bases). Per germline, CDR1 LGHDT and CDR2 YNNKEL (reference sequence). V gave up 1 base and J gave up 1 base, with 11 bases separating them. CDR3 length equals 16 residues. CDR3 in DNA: TGTGCCAGCAGCCAAGTCCCTGACAGTTCCTACAATGAGCAGTTCTTC. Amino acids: CASSQVPDSSYNEQFF.

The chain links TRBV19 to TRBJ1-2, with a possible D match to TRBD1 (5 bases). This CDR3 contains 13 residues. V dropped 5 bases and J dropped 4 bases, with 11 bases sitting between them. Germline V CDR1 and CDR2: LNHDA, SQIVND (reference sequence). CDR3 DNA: TGTGCCAGTAGTTACTCCCAGGGCTATGGCTACACCTTC. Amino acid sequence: CASSYSQGYGYTF. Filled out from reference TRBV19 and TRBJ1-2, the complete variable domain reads DGGITQSPKYLFRKEGQNVTLSCEQNLNHDAMYWYRQDPGQGLRLIYYSQIVNDFQKGDIAEGYSVSREKKESFPLTVTSAQKNPTAFYLCASSYSQGYGYTFGSGTRLTVV.

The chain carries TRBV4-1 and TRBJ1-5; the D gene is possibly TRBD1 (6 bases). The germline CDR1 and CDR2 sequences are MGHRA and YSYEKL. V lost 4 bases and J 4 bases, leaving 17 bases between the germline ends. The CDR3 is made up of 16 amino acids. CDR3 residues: CASSPRGGTLNQPQHF. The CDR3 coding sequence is TGCGCCAGCAGCCCCAGGGGTGGGACCCTAAATCAGCCCCAGCATTTT.

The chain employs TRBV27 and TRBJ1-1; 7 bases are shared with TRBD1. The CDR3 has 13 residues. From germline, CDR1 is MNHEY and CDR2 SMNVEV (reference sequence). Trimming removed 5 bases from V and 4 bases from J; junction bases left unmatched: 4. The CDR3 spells CASSRDRVTEAFF. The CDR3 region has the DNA TGTGCCAGCAGTCGCGACAGGGTCACTGAAGCTTTCTTT.

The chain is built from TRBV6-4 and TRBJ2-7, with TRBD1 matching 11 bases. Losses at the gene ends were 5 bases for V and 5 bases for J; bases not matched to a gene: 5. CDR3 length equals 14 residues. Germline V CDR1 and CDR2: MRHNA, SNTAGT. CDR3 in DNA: TGTGCCAGCAGTAACGGACAGGGGGCGGACGAGCAGTACTTC. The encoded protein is CASSNGQGADEQYF.

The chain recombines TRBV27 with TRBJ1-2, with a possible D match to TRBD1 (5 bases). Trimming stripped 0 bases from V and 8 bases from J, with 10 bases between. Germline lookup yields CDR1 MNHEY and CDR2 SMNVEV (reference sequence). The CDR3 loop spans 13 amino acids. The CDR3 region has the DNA TGTGCCAGCAGTTTATCCGCGGGACCCGGCTACACCTTC. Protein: CASSLSAGPGYTF.

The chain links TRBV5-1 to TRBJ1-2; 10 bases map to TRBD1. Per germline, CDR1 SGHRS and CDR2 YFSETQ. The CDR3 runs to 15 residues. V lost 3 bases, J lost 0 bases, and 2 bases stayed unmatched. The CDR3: CASSSGQGANYGYTF. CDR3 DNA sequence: TGCGCCAGCAGCTCCGGACAGGGGGCTAACTATGGCTACACCTTC.